The 24 T cell receptor beta chains reported below all come from one sample, sequenced in a study of T cell responses to AZD1222 COVID-19 vaccine. Clones were read by immunoSEQ multiplex PCR, and TCRdb kept only the in-frame ones, dropping some. The sample consists of under 150,000 clones, roughly 92% of them appearing once. Sequenced material: peripheral blood, taken 28 days after the second AZD1222 dose. These receptors all stem from an adult who received the AZD1222 COVID-19 vaccine.

The chain has TRBV15 and TRBJ1-5, with D maybe TRBD1 (6 bases). The germline CDR1 and CDR2 sequences are LNHNV and YYDKDF (reference sequence). The CDR3 is 15 amino acids. The germline V and J ends were trimmed by 3 bases and 2 bases, with 11 bases remaining between them. This CDR3 is CATSRGGGGNQPQHF. Here the CDR3 DNA reads TGTGCCACCAGCAGGGGAGGGGGTGGCAATCAGCCCCAGCATTTT.

V and J are TRBV6-6 and TRBJ1-5; maybe TRBD1 (6 bases). Germline CDR1 MNHNY, CDR2 SVGAGI (reference sequence). The V gene lost 5 bases and the J gene lost 6 bases, with 20 bases spanning the gap. This CDR3 contains 16 residues. DNA of the CDR3: TGTGCCAGCAGTCGAGGCATACAGGGAGTGGGTCAGCCCCAGCATTTT. It codes for CASSRGIQGVGQPQHF.

The chain employs TRBV2 and TRBJ1-5; D remains ambiguous. Deletions cut 6 bases from V and 4 bases from J, with 16 bases between. The V gene's germline CDR1 is SNHLY and CDR2 FYNNEI. CDR3 length equals 15 residues. CDR3 nucleotides: TGTGCCAGCAGGATAGGTGGGAACGTTAATCAGCCCCAGCATTTT. Protein: CASRIGGNVNQPQHF.

V and J are TRBV28 and TRBJ1-1; D unclear. CDR3 size: 14 residues. The V gene's germline CDR1 is MDHEN and CDR2 SYDVKM. V dropped 7 bases and J dropped 4 bases, with 16 bases sitting between them. CDR3: CASTRFGSLTEAFF. The CDR3 DNA reads as TGTGCCAGCACCCGGTTTGGCAGCCTCACTGAAGCTTTCTTT.

V usage is TRBV5-1 and J usage is TRBJ2-7; D remains unclear. CDR1 and CDR2 (germline): SGHRS, YFSETQ. Between the trimmed V and J ends, which lost 6 bases and 5 bases, there was a span of 12 bases. The CDR3 contains 12 residues. The CDR3 region is CASTNGHNEQYF. As DNA, the CDR3 is TGCGCCAGCACCAACGGGCACAACGAGCAGTACTTC.

The V call is TRBV18, the J call TRBJ2-7, with TRBD2 matching over 7 bases. There are 13 residues in the CDR3. J lost 4 bases, V lost 2 bases, and 2 bases had no gene match. Germline V gives CDR1 KGHSH, CDR2 LQKENI. This CDR3 reads CASSPGGSYEQYF. Here the CDR3 DNA reads TGTGCCAGCTCACCAGGCGGGAGTTACGAGCAGTACTTC.

This chain joins TRBV9 and TRBJ1-1; 7 positions match TRBD1. Germline V gene sequence: CDR1 SGDLS, CDR2 YYNGEE. There are 15 residues in the CDR3. The junction had 6 bases not matched to a gene; V was cut back by 0 bases and J by 4 bases. The CDR3 protein is CASSVDRGPGTEAFF. The DNA of the CDR3 is TGTGCCAGCAGCGTAGATAGGGGGCCGGGCACTGAAGCTTTCTTT.

Of note for this clone: At the DNA level, this CDR3 is encoded by other sequences in the same sample as well. This chain links TRBV11-2 with TRBJ1-1, with a possible D match to TRBD1 (6 bases). The V gene's germline CDR1 is SGHAT and CDR2 FQNNGV. The CDR3 length is 13 residues. V was trimmed by 3 bases and J by 1 base, leaving 6 bases between them. The chain's CDR3 is CASSLTGNTEAFF. The DNA of the CDR3 is TGTGCCAGCAGCTTGACAGGGAACACTGAAGCTTTCTTT.

The gene calls are TRBV19 and TRBJ1-2, with D possibly matching TRBD1 (6 bases). The V end lost 8 bases, the J end lost 7 bases, and 14 bases lay between the germline ends. Germline V gene data show CDR1 as LNHDA and CDR2 as SQIVND (reference sequence). The CDR3 covers 12 residues. In nucleotides, the CDR3 is TGTGCCAGTGGCCCGGGGGCGAGTGGCTACACCTTC. It codes for CASGPGASGYTF.

J is TRBJ1-2 and V is TRBV27; TRBD1 might be the D (5 bases). This CDR3 comprises 13 residues. Germline V lookup: CDR1 MNHEY, CDR2 SMNVEV (reference sequence). V shed 8 bases and J shed 4 bases, with 14 bases lying between them. The CDR3, as DNA: TGTGCCAGCGGGAAATGGGGCCTCTATGGCTACACCTTC. It translates to CASGKWGLYGYTF.

The CDR3 protein is CASSPGSGGVNNEQFF. CDR3 DNA sequence: TGTGCCAGCAGCCCGGGGAGCGGGGGGGTCAACAATGAGCAGTTCTTC. The rearrangement uses TRBV7-2 and TRBJ2-1; 10 nucleotides line up with TRBD2. Germline trimming cut 5 bases from V and 5 bases from J; bases unmatched to any gene: 9. Germline V gene data show CDR1 as SGHTA and CDR2 as FQGNSA. The CDR3 length is 16 residues.

The chain recombines TRBV19 with TRBJ2-7; D ambiguous. CDR3 length: 13 amino acids. The V gene lost 2 bases and the J gene lost 1 base, with 6 bases spanning the gap. The germline V gene has CDR1 LNHDA and CDR2 SQIVND (reference sequence). CDR3 sequence (DNA): TGTGCCAGTAGTATAAGTGAGTCCTACGAGCAGTACTTC. Translated: CASSISESYEQYF.

The rearrangement uses TRBV19 and TRBJ1-1; weak D call: TRBD1 (5 bases). This CDR3 region has 14 residues. Germline loops: CDR1 LNHDA, CDR2 SQIVND (reference sequence). Trimming left V 7 bases short and J 1 base short, with 13 bases between. CDR3 bases: TGTGCCAGTATTTGGGGAAGGGGGAACACTGAAGCTTTCTTT. This translates into CASIWGRGNTEAFF.

V usage is TRBV4-1 and J usage is TRBJ1-5; 7 bases are a match to TRBD1. The CDR3 totals 15 residues. Germline loops: CDR1 MGHRA, CDR2 YSYEKL. The V and J ends lost 1 base and 5 bases, in that order; junction bases with no gene match: 5. The CDR3 loop reads CASSQAGGGDQPQHF. The CDR3 nucleotides read TGCGCCAGCAGCCAAGCTGGAGGGGGCGATCAGCCCCAGCATTTT.

The gene calls are TRBV30 and TRBJ2-1; D call uncertain. The CDR3 is 14 residues long. V dropped 2 bases and J dropped 5 bases, with 13 bases sitting between them. CDR1 GTSNPN and CDR2 SVGIG come from the germline V gene (reference sequence). The DNA for the CDR3 is TGTGCCTGGAGTTTCACTGCCATGCACAATGAGCAGTTCTTC. Protein product: CAWSFTAMHNEQFF.

This clone has only a few counts. The chain couples TRBV6-2 or TRBV6-3 to TRBJ1-2, with no clear D. Germline V gene data show CDR1 as MNHEY and CDR2 as SVGEGT. Trimming left V 2 bases short and J 3 bases short, with 4 bases between. CDR3 length equals 12 residues. The CDR3 sequence is CASSYTDYGYTF. For the CDR3, the DNA is TGTGCCAGCAGTTACACAGACTATGGCTACACCTTC.

V is TRBV9 and J is TRBJ2-7; D may correspond to TRBD1 or TRBD2 (5 bases each). The CDR3 contains 21 residues. The ends were cut back, 1 base at V and 3 bases at J, with 32 bases in the middle. Germline V gene lookup returns CDR1 SGDLS and CDR2 YYNGEE. The CDR3 DNA is TGTGCCAGCAGCGTATTGGTCCGGGGCGGGCAGCTGATATACGAGATCTACGAGCAGTACTTC. Translating it yields CASSVLVRGGQLIYEIYEQYF. Complete variable domain (other parts from reference TRBV9 and TRBJ2-7): DSGVTQTPKHLITATGQRVTLRCSPRSGDLSVYWYQQSLDQGLQFLIQYYNGEERAKGNILERFSAQQFPDLHSELNLSSLELGDSALYFCASSVLVRGGQLIYEIYEQYFGPGTRLTVT.

This chain connects TRBV5-8 to TRBJ2-7; D is tentatively TRBD1 or TRBD2 (7 bases each). V was trimmed by 0 bases and J by 3 bases, leaving 13 bases between them. The CDR3 extends over 15 amino acids. Per the germline V gene, CDR1 is SGHTS and CDR2 is YDEGEE. Here the CDR3 reads CASSLADREGYEQYF. For the CDR3, the DNA is TGTGCCAGCAGCTTGGCCGACAGGGAGGGCTACGAGCAGTACTTC.

The CDR3 protein is CASSYQAGGLEGYTF. The CDR3 coding sequence is TGTGCCAGCAGTTACCAGGCAGGGGGATTGGAAGGCTACACCTTC. The chain employs TRBV6-5 and TRBJ1-2; 7 bases fit TRBD1. The CDR3 is 15 residues long. The V and J ends lost 2 bases and 8 bases, in that order; junction bases with no gene match: 11. Germline V gives CDR1 MNHEY, CDR2 SVGAGI.

The chain carries TRBV2 and TRBJ1-5, with D unclear. CDR1 is SNHLY and CDR2 is FYNNEI in the germline V gene. V was cut by 4 bases and J by 4 bases, with 8 bases left in between. This CDR3 is built from 13 residues. The CDR3: CASSGEENQPQHF. As DNA, the CDR3 is TGTGCCAGCAGTGGGGAGGAGAATCAGCCCCAGCATTTT.

The J gene is TRBJ1-3, the V gene TRBV6-5; D unresolved. The CDR3 has 14 amino acids. V lost 2 bases and J 4 bases, leaving 9 bases between the germline ends. Germline V CDR1 and CDR2: MNHEY, SVGAGI. The CDR3 coding sequence is TGTGCCAGCAGTTACGAGGCATCCGGAAACACCATATATTTT. Protein sequence: CASSYEASGNTIYF.

V usage is TRBV10-3 and J usage is TRBJ2-5, with 8 positions matching TRBD2. CDR3 length equals 17 residues. CDR1 and CDR2 from the germline V gene are ENHRY and SYGVKD. V shed 0 bases and J 4 bases; nucleotides not matched to a gene: 10. The CDR3 DNA reads as TGTGCCATCAGTGAGTCCTATGGTTGGACTAGCCGAGAGACCCAGTACTTC. Protein: CAISESYGWTSRETQYF.

Only one count was recorded for this clone. V usage is TRBV30 and J usage is TRBJ1-3; 7 positions agree with TRBD1. Germline V gene sequence: CDR1 GTSNPN, CDR2 SVGIG (reference sequence). The J segment lost 2 bases and the V segment lost 5 bases, leaving 6 bases of the junction unmatched. There are 14 residues in the CDR3. CDR3 sequence reads: CAWAPGTAGNTIYF. CDR3 bases: TGTGCCTGGGCCCCCGGGACAGCTGGAAACACCATATATTTT.

This chain joins TRBV20-1 and TRBJ2-5, with 11 bases that match TRBD2. CDR1 is DFQATT, CDR2 SNEGSKA, per germline (reference sequence). V trimming: 3 bases; J trimming: 2 bases; junction bases outside the gene matches: 8. The CDR3 contains 16 residues. In DNA form, the CDR3 reads TGCAGTGCTAGTCCCCAACTAGCGGGAGTACAAGAGACCCAGTACTTC. Translated, it gives CSASPQLAGVQETQYF.